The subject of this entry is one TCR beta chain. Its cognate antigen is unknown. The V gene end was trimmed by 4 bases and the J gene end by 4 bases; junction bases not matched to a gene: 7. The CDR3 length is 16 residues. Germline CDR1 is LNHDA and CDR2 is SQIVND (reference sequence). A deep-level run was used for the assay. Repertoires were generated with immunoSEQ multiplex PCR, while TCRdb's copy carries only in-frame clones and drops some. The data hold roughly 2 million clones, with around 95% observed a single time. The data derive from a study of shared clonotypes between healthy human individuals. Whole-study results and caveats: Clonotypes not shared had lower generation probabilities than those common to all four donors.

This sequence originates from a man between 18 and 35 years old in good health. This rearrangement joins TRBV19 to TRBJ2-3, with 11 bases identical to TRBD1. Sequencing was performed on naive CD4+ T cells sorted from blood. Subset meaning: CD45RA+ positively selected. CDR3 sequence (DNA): TGTGCCAGTAGTACCCGGGACAGGGGGGCTCCAGATACGCAGTATTTT. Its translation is CASSTRDRGAPDTQYF.